Reported below is one T cell receptor (beta chain). This could be a read error, since a much larger clone is one nucleotide away. The data were obtained in a study of blood T cell repertoires in COVID-19. Authors' methods: Reference gene primer amplification gave nucleated cell count estimates. Sequencing used immunoSEQ multiplex PCR; TCRdb keeps in-frame clones, though not all of them. That table is the source of V, J and clone size, and D and trimming were worked out from the DNA. The table lists fewer than 200,000 clones, around three quarters of them singletons, with about 6.5% in the top ten. The germline V gene encodes CDR1 LNHDA and CDR2 SQIVND (reference sequence). V lost 8 bases to trimming and J lost 5 bases, with 13 bases between them. The CDR3 length is 12 residues.

The chain links TRBV19 to TRBJ2-7, with D perhaps TRBD1 (5 bases). The sequence was obtained from a man aged 70-80 years with active or convalescent COVID-19. Specimen: peripheral blood. The CDR3 bases are TGTGCCAGTGGGGCAGGTCCCCACGAGCAGTACTTC. Translating gives CASGAGPHEQYF.